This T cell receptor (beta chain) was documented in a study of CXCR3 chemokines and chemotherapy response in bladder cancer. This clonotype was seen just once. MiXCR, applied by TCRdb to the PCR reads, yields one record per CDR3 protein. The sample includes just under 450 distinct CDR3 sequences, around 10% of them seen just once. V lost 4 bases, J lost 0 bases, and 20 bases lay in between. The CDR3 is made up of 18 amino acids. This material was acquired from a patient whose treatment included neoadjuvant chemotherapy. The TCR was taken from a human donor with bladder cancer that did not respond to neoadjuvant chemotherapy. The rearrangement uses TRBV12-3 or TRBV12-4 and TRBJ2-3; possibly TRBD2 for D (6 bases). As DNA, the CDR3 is TGTGCCAGCAGTTACCTCCCGGTGGGTAGCGGAAGCACAGATACGCAGTATTTT. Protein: CASSYLPVGSGSTDTQYF.